Included here is one TCR beta chain sequence, with context. A second PCR of about 7 to 12 cycles used a sample-barcoded 5' primer and a J-beta primer mix. TCRdb called the 5' RACE reads again in MiXCR, with one record for every CDR3 protein. The data hold 710,000 or so distinct CDR3 sequences, with 22% observed a single time. This sample is part of a study of blood T cells in healthy people across ages. From germline, CDR1 is MNHNY and CDR2 SVGAGI (reference sequence). The CDR3 loop spans 13 amino acids. V was trimmed by 7 bases and J by 1 base, leaving 11 bases between them. Sequences were obtained from blood. The chain is built from TRBV6-6 and TRBJ2-7; no clear D. The clonotype was recovered from a man aged 65 to 79 in good health. CDR3 in amino acids: CASTPDMSYEQYF. The CDR3 DNA reads TGTGCCAGCACCCCCGACATGTCCTACGAGCAGTACTTC.